This record covers a single T cell receptor beta chain. Profiled with immunoSEQ multiplex PCR; TCRdb holds only in-frame clones, not every one. Of around 300,000 clones listed, around 91% were seen once; the top ten hold over 3.5%. The record originates from a study of blood T cell repertoires in COVID-19. Study-level information: Collection of acute and convalescent COVID-19 samples took place in the United States, Italy and Spain. PBMCs, B-cell-depleted T cells, or T cells provided the cDNA or gDNA that made up the material.

The participants were between about 18 and 100 years old and came from 20 to 30 US areas. The sequence was obtained from a woman aged 18-30 years with acute COVID-19. The sample consisted of PBMCs or T cells enriched from blood (not recorded which).

The CDR3 bases are TGTGCCACCAGTGCACTAGCGGGAGGGTCTACAGATACGCAGTATTTT. This codes for CATSALAGGSTDTQYF. The gene calls are TRBV24-1 and TRBJ2-3; TRBD2 aligns across 13 bases. The J segment lost 3 bases and the V segment lost 5 bases, leaving 4 bases of the junction unmatched. The CDR3 is 16 residues long. From germline, CDR1 is KGHDR and CDR2 SFDVKD.